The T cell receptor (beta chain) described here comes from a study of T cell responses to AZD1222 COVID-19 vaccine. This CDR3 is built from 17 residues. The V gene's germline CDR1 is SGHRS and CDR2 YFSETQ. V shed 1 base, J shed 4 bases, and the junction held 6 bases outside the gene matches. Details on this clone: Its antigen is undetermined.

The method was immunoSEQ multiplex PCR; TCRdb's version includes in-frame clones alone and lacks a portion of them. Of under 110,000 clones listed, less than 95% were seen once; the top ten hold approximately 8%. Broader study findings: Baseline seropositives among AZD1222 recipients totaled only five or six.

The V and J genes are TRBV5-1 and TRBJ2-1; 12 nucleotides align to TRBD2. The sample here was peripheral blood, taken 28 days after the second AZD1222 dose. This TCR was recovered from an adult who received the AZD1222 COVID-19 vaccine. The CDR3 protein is CASSLTSGGPSYNEQFF. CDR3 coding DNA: TGCGCCAGCAGCTTGACTAGCGGGGGGCCTTCTTACAATGAGCAGTTCTTC.